Listed below are T cell receptor beta chains from one sample, sequenced in a study of shared clonotypes between healthy human individuals. The method was immunoSEQ multiplex PCR; TCRdb's version includes in-frame clones alone and lacks a portion of them. The sample comprises under 2,000,000 clones, around 96% of which are singletons, and 1.2% rests with the top ten. Sequenced sample: naive CD8+ T cells sorted from blood. The receptors stem from a man younger than 30 in good health. Each CDR3 is given with its conserved first and last residue. Each record gives: J gene, V gene, clone size, D gene, CDR3 protein, CDR3 DNA. A D gene is named only where the DNA matches it firmly. The size field is filled for only some rows; it gives once, few, many or a size class.

j_gene: TRBJ2-7
v_gene: TRBV14
abundance: -
d_gene: -
CDR3aa: CASSRGSLGEQYF
CDR3nt: TGTGCCAGCTCTCGGGGGTCCTTGGGCGAGCAGTACTTC

j_gene: TRBJ2-2
v_gene: TRBV7-6
abundance: -
d_gene: -
CDR3aa: CASSLAGLEYTGELFF
CDR3nt: TGTGCCAGCAGCTTAGCAGGTTTGGAGTACACCGGGGAGCTGTTTTTT

j_gene: TRBJ2-6
v_gene: TRBV4-2
abundance: -
d_gene: -
CDR3aa: CASSQWAPFSEYSGANVLTF
CDR3nt: TGTGCCAGCAGCCAGTGGGCCCCTTTCAGTGAATACTCTGGGGCCAACGTCCTGACTTTC

j_gene: TRBJ2-2
v_gene: TRBV4-2
abundance: -
d_gene: -
CDR3aa: CASSQGGGGTGELFF
CDR3nt: TGTGCCAGCAGCCAAGGGGGGGGCGGCACCGGGGAGCTGTTTTTT

j_gene: TRBJ2-7
v_gene: TRBV18
abundance: -
d_gene: -
CDR3aa: CASSEGTPYEQYF
CDR3nt: TGTGCCAGCTCGGAGGGGACTCCCTACGAGCAGTACTTC

j_gene: TRBJ2-3
v_gene: TRBV10-2
abundance: -
d_gene: -
CDR3aa: CASFHYQDVADTQYF
CDR3nt: TGCGCCAGTTTCCACTATCAAGACGTTGCAGATACGCAGTATTTT

j_gene: TRBJ2-5
v_gene: TRBV6-5
abundance: -
d_gene: TRBD1
CDR3aa: CASTATGAIQETQYF
CDR3nt: TGTGCCAGCACCGCGACAGGGGCGATCCAAGAGACCCAGTACTTC

j_gene: TRBJ2-2
v_gene: TRBV5-6
abundance: -
d_gene: -
CDR3aa: CASSLGGGGITGELFF
CDR3nt: TGTGCCAGCAGCTTAGGAGGGGGCGGGATAACCGGGGAGCTGTTTTTT

j_gene: TRBJ2-2
v_gene: TRBV4-1
abundance: -
d_gene: -
CDR3aa: CASSQVGGTGELFF
CDR3nt: TGCGCCAGCAGCCAAGTGGGGGGCACCGGGGAGCTGTTTTTT

j_gene: TRBJ2-5
v_gene: TRBV5-4
abundance: -
d_gene: -
CDR3aa: CASSLDFQGETQYF
CDR3nt: TGTGCCAGCAGCTTGGATTTTCAGGGCGAGACCCAGTACTTC

j_gene: TRBJ2-7
v_gene: TRBV7-9
abundance: -
d_gene: -
CDR3aa: CASSSGPRYEQYF
CDR3nt: TGTGCCAGCAGCTCGGGTCCTAGGTACGAGCAGTACTTC

j_gene: TRBJ1-5
v_gene: TRBV6-5
abundance: once
d_gene: -
CDR3aa: CASSEGWNQPQHF
CDR3nt: TGTGCCAGCAGTGAGGGTTGGAATCAGCCCCAGCATTTT

j_gene: TRBJ1-2
v_gene: TRBV29-1
abundance: -
d_gene: -
CDR3aa: CSVEEQGGYTF
CDR3nt: TGCAGCGTTGAAGAACAAGGGGGCTACACCTTC

j_gene: TRBJ1-5
v_gene: TRBV27
abundance: -
d_gene: -
CDR3aa: CASSLLGGGSGQPQHF
CDR3nt: TGTGCCAGCAGTTTATTGGGGGGAGGCTCAGGGCAGCCCCAGCATTTT

j_gene: TRBJ2-7
v_gene: TRBV27
abundance: -
d_gene: TRBD1
CDR3aa: CASSWGTGAYEQYF
CDR3nt: TGTGCCAGCAGTTGGGGGACAGGGGCCTACGAGCAGTACTTC

j_gene: TRBJ1-6
v_gene: TRBV6-5
abundance: -
d_gene: TRBD1
CDR3aa: CASSSGQVFDLHF
CDR3nt: TGTGCCAGCAGTTCGGGACAGGTGTTTGACCTCCACTTT

j_gene: TRBJ2-7
v_gene: TRBV9
abundance: -
d_gene: -
CDR3aa: CASSVALISEQYF
CDR3nt: TGTGCCAGCAGCGTAGCCCTCATTAGCGAGCAGTACTTC

j_gene: TRBJ2-1
v_gene: TRBV7-9
abundance: -
d_gene: -
CDR3aa: CASRPTFNEQFF
CDR3nt: TGTGCCAGCAGACCCACCTTCAATGAGCAGTTCTTC

j_gene: TRBJ2-7
v_gene: TRBV5-1
abundance: -
d_gene: TRBD1
CDR3aa: CASSLRSLGTGFYEQYF
CDR3nt: TGCGCCAGCAGCTTGAGAAGTCTGGGGACAGGCTTCTACGAGCAGTACTTC

j_gene: TRBJ2-7
v_gene: TRBV14
abundance: -
d_gene: -
CDR3aa: CASSPEGEAAYEQYF
CDR3nt: TGTGCCAGCAGCCCCGAGGGGGAGGCGGCCTACGAGCAGTACTTC

j_gene: TRBJ2-7
v_gene: TRBV15
abundance: -
d_gene: -
CDR3aa: CATSRVSPDEQYF
CDR3nt: TGTGCCACCAGCAGAGTTTCTCCAGACGAGCAGTACTTC

j_gene: TRBJ2-7
v_gene: TRBV5-1
abundance: -
d_gene: -
CDR3aa: CASSLASLADEQYF
CDR3nt: TGCGCCAGCAGCTTGGCCAGCTTAGCCGACGAGCAGTACTTC

j_gene: TRBJ1-1
v_gene: TRBV13
abundance: -
d_gene: TRBD1
CDR3aa: CASSPTGGATTEAFF
CDR3nt: TGTGCCAGCAGCCCAACAGGGGGCGCAACAACTGAAGCTTTCTTT

j_gene: TRBJ2-1
v_gene: TRBV27
abundance: -
d_gene: -
CDR3aa: CASTLGTATVYEQFF
CDR3nt: TGTGCCAGCACTTTAGGGACGGCTACCGTATATGAGCAGTTCTTC

j_gene: TRBJ2-5
v_gene: TRBV6-6
abundance: -
d_gene: -
CDR3aa: CASSGLRETQYF
CDR3nt: TGTGCCAGCAGCGGACTACGGGAGACCCAGTACTTC

j_gene: TRBJ2-7
v_gene: TRBV29-1
abundance: once
d_gene: TRBD1
CDR3aa: CSVDPGQGNEQYF
CDR3nt: TGCAGCGTTGACCCCGGACAGGGGAACGAGCAGTACTTC

j_gene: TRBJ1-5
v_gene: TRBV27
abundance: -
d_gene: -
CDR3aa: CASSFSPGVHQPQHF
CDR3nt: TGTGCCAGCAGTTTCTCGCCAGGGGTTCATCAGCCCCAGCATTTT

j_gene: TRBJ2-1
v_gene: TRBV12-5
abundance: once
d_gene: -
CDR3aa: CASGLTGTSPYNEQFF
CDR3nt: TGTGCTAGTGGTTTGACCGGGACTTCACCTTACAATGAGCAGTTCTTC

j_gene: TRBJ2-1
v_gene: TRBV4-1
abundance: -
d_gene: -
CDR3aa: CASSQDAPLGLTSYNEQFF
CDR3nt: TGCGCCAGCAGCCAAGATGCCCCACTCGGACTGACCTCCTACAATGAGCAGTTCTTC

j_gene: TRBJ1-1
v_gene: TRBV27
abundance: -
d_gene: TRBD1
CDR3aa: CASSFFPGTGIAFF
CDR3nt: TGTGCCAGCAGCTTCTTTCCCGGGACAGGGATAGCTTTCTTT

j_gene: TRBJ2-7
v_gene: TRBV4-2
abundance: once
d_gene: -
CDR3aa: CASSQDKGGYEQYF
CDR3nt: TGTGCCAGCAGCCAAGATAAGGGCGGTTACGAGCAGTACTTC

j_gene: TRBJ2-7
v_gene: TRBV18
abundance: -
d_gene: TRBD2
CDR3aa: CASSPSGSSQALYEQYF
CDR3nt: TGTGCCAGCTCCCCTAGCGGGAGTTCCCAGGCCCTCTACGAGCAGTACTTC

j_gene: TRBJ1-2
v_gene: TRBV4-1
abundance: -
d_gene: TRBD1
CDR3aa: CASSQEGTEEYGYTF
CDR3nt: TGCGCCAGCAGCCAAGAGGGGACAGAGGAGTATGGCTACACCTTC

j_gene: TRBJ1-2
v_gene: TRBV6-5
abundance: -
d_gene: TRBD1
CDR3aa: CASSVTGWGDYGYTF
CDR3nt: TGTGCCAGCAGCGTGACAGGGTGGGGGGACTATGGCTACACCTTC

j_gene: TRBJ1-5
v_gene: TRBV7-8
abundance: -
d_gene: -
CDR3aa: CASSLSVVDGNQPQHF
CDR3nt: TGTGCCAGCAGCTTAAGCGTGGTGGACGGCAATCAGCCCCAGCATTTT

j_gene: TRBJ2-7
v_gene: TRBV6-1
abundance: -
d_gene: -
CDR3aa: CASCTAGYYEQYF
CDR3nt: TGTGCCAGTTGTACGGCAGGGTATTACGAGCAGTACTTC

j_gene: TRBJ2-3
v_gene: TRBV9
abundance: -
d_gene: -
CDR3aa: CASSVGSLLTDTQYF
CDR3nt: TGTGCCAGCAGCGTGGGGTCCCTGCTCACAGATACGCAGTATTTT

j_gene: TRBJ2-7
v_gene: TRBV4-1
abundance: -
d_gene: -
CDR3aa: CASSQIGTDFYEQYF
CDR3nt: TGCGCCAGCAGCCAAATCGGGACTGATTTTTACGAGCAGTACTTC

j_gene: TRBJ1-2
v_gene: TRBV6-6
abundance: -
d_gene: -
CDR3aa: CASSYSEGVYGYTF
CDR3nt: TGTGCCAGCAGTTACTCAGAGGGGGTGTATGGCTACACCTTC

j_gene: TRBJ2-2
v_gene: TRBV7-9
abundance: -
d_gene: TRBD2
CDR3aa: CASSPSSGRDNTGELFF
CDR3nt: TGTGCCAGCAGCCCCAGTAGCGGGAGAGACAACACCGGGGAGCTGTTTTTT

j_gene: TRBJ2-3
v_gene: TRBV30
abundance: -
d_gene: -
CDR3aa: CAWSRSDTQYF
CDR3nt: TGTGCCTGGAGCAGATCAGATACGCAGTATTTT

j_gene: TRBJ2-5
v_gene: TRBV28
abundance: -
d_gene: -
CDR3aa: CASSPGDHGGQTQYF
CDR3nt: TGTGCCAGCAGTCCCGGGGACCACGGAGGGCAGACCCAGTACTTC

j_gene: TRBJ2-5
v_gene: TRBV9
abundance: -
d_gene: TRBD1
CDR3aa: CASSVNPSSRDRDVETQYF
CDR3nt: TGTGCCAGCAGCGTAAACCCCAGCAGCCGGGACAGGGATGTCGAGACCCAGTACTTC

j_gene: TRBJ2-1
v_gene: TRBV19
abundance: -
d_gene: TRBD1
CDR3aa: CASSTRDRGLNEQFF
CDR3nt: TGTGCCAGTAGTACCCGGGACAGGGGGCTCAATGAGCAGTTCTTC

j_gene: TRBJ2-7
v_gene: TRBV20-1
abundance: -
d_gene: -
CDR3aa: CLYNGQYF
CDR3nt: TGCCTCTACAACGGGCAGTACTTC

j_gene: TRBJ2-7
v_gene: TRBV4-1
abundance: -
d_gene: TRBD1
CDR3aa: CASSQDGTVSYEQYF
CDR3nt: TGCGCCAGCAGCCAAGACGGGACAGTCTCCTACGAGCAGTACTTC

j_gene: TRBJ1-1
v_gene: TRBV4-2
abundance: -
d_gene: TRBD1
CDR3aa: CASSLGQGGIAFF
CDR3nt: TGTGCCAGCAGCCTTGGACAGGGCGGGATCGCTTTCTTT

j_gene: TRBJ2-7
v_gene: TRBV27
abundance: -
d_gene: -
CDR3aa: CASSSSLDGLRPQYF
CDR3nt: TGTGCCAGCAGTTCCTCCCTGGACGGGCTACGACCGCAGTACTTC

j_gene: TRBJ2-1
v_gene: TRBV30
abundance: -
d_gene: TRBD2
CDR3aa: CAWKGSKKGLAGDEQFF
CDR3nt: TGTGCCTGGAAGGGGTCAAAAAAGGGACTAGCGGGAGATGAGCAGTTCTTC

j_gene: TRBJ2-7
v_gene: TRBV9
abundance: -
d_gene: TRBD1
CDR3aa: CAIPSGTVIWTRYEQYF
CDR3nt: TGTGCCATCCCCTCAGGGACAGTTATATGGACCCGCTACGAGCAGTACTTC

j_gene: TRBJ2-2
v_gene: TRBV27
abundance: -
d_gene: -
CDR3aa: CASSLSKGATGELFF
CDR3nt: TGTGCCAGCAGTTTATCGAAGGGAGCCACCGGGGAGCTGTTTTTT

j_gene: TRBJ2-7
v_gene: TRBV6-1
abundance: -
d_gene: -
CDR3aa: CASRALANSYEQYF
CDR3nt: TGTGCCAGCAGGGCGCTAGCGAACTCCTACGAGCAGTACTTC